These T cell receptor beta chains were read from a single sample in a study of metastatic and nonmetastatic thyroid tumors. Using MiXCR, TCRdb re-called clones from the PCR reads. The sample includes approximately 17,000 clones, 25% to 30% of them seen just once. The sequenced sample was tumor tissue. The source is a female donor with papillary thyroid cancer or a benign thyroid nodule (not recorded which). Some clones in this sample may be carry-over from other donors' samples. The conserved cysteine and the conserved F or W are not part of the CDR3 here.

j_gene,v_gene,CDR3aa
TRBJ2-3,TRBV7-2,ASSLGPRTDTQY
TRBJ1-1,TRBV5-1,ASSLYRGLSGGTEAS
TRBJ2-1,TRBV18,ASSHTGTGMNERF
TRBJ2-3,TRBV7-3,ASSPQGGLPDTDTQY
TRBJ2-7,TRBV6-1,ASKGEGAGSYEQY
TRBJ1-2,TRBV12-5,ASGLAGGGAPGGYT
TRBJ2-2,TRBV15,ATKRGVVTWELF
TRBJ2-7,TRBV7-8,ASSFQDSGEQY
TRBJ2-1,TRBV6-1,ATQGTSSYNEQF
TRBJ1-3,TRBV3-1,ASSPEGISGNTIY
TRBJ1-1,TRBV20-1,SAWGGTGVRNTEAF
TRBJ1-1,TRBV20-1,SARIHLNTEAF
TRBJ1-6,TRBV7-9,ASSLVIENSPLH
TRBJ1-2,TRBV5-5,ASSLYASGAAYGYT
TRBJ1-6,TRBV9,ASSGPGDNSPLH
TRBJ2-2,TRBV20-1,SARDFRRQGDTGELF
TRBJ2-3,TRBV12-3/TRBV12-4,ASRGGAVDTQY
TRBJ2-3,TRBV6-1,ASSEIGAWGTSTDTQY
TRBJ2-7,TRBV6-1,ASIPAAGSYEQY
TRBJ1-2,TRBV4-1,ASSLQDRSYGYT
TRBJ2-7,TRBV2,ASRTGPNYEQY
TRBJ1-1,TRBV6-1,ASSLLSWSPNTEAF
TRBJ2-7,TRBV11-2,ASSLERVLDHYEQY
TRBJ1-1,TRBV9,ASSAGQGNTEAF
TRBJ1-2,TRBV20-1,SARGGGLSNYGYT
TRBJ1-5,TRBV4-1,ASSQDLSDRGQPQH
TRBJ1-2,TRBV12-3/TRBV12-4,ASSSLRGVGCYT
TRBJ2-5,TRBV11-2,ASSPSTRGETQY
TRBJ2-5,TRBV12-3/TRBV12-4,ASSSPDSQETQY
TRBJ2-4,TRBV20-1,SAREAQGAKNIQY
TRBJ2-5,TRBV7-3,ASSKDRQETQY
TRBJ1-4,TRBV27,ASSLYPGEKLF
TRBJ1-5,TRBV20-1,SEPNERTHGTQH
TRBJ2-5,TRBV24-1,ATSDPPGQGIETQY
TRBJ1-1,TRBV7-3,ASSQSPNTEAF
TRBJ2-7,TRBV9,ASSVSGTGYDEQY
TRBJ1-5,TRBV19,ASSPDRGRRSAPH
TRBJ2-1,TRBV15,ATSRPPLGDEQF
TRBJ2-5,TRBV12-3/TRBV12-4,ASSLWESETQY
TRBJ1-2,TRBV20-1,SGRRGAEGYT